This T cell receptor (beta chain) was identified in a study of CXCR3-negative and CXCR3-positive naive CD8 T cells. Germline V gene sequence: CDR1 SQVTM, CDR2 ANQGSEA. The CDR3 is 13 residues long. Researchers prepared the TRB cDNA libraries using 5' RACE with UMI labels. Each CDR3 protein gets one entry in TCRdb, which reprocessed the 5' RACE reads and gives no DNA. The clone table shows over 35,000 distinct CDR3 sequences, with the ten largest holding under 2.5%. About this clonotype itself: The antigen is undetermined.

General study findings and limits: In both naive subsets diversity was comparably high, whereas memory CD8+ cells showed much lower diversity. Naive CXCR3-negative and CXCR3-positive cells had similar TRBV-TRBJ usage; memory differed. Naive cells that were CXCR3-positive had more hydrophobic TRB CDR3s (compared with CXCR3-negative naive cells).

The receptor comes from a human donor in good health. Some clones in this sample may be carry-over from other donors' samples. The chain uses TRBV29-1 and TRBJ2-1; TCRdb proposes TRBD2, but this gene call is untestable without DNA. The sample taken for sequencing was naive CXCR3- CD8+ T cells from blood. As for subset: CD45RO-CCR7+CD27+CD95- naive CD8+ T cells lacking CXCR3 (TNR3-). The CDR3 loop is CRGTGGDYNEQFF.